The 16 T cell receptor beta chains listed next were all sequenced from one sample in a study of post-analysis software for immune sequencing data. These receptors lack a known antigen. Study-wide results and limits: There were a few TRBV segments more frequent in patients than controls, and TRBV5-6, TRBV5-1 and TRBV20-1 were among them.

Unique molecular identifiers tagged the TCR beta cDNA libraries. TCRdb re-analysed the PCR reads in MiXCR, keeping a single row per CDR3 protein. This sample has under 650,000 distinct CDR3 sequences, with about 44% found just once. The source material was blood. These receptors all stem from a girl between 10 and 17 years old with multiple sclerosis.

V is TRBV6-1 and J is TRBJ1-1, with D uncertain. Between the trimmed V and J ends, which lost 10 bases and 0 bases, there was a span of 15 bases. The length of the CDR3 is 14 residues. Germline values: CDR1 MNHNS, CDR2 SASEGT. The CDR3, as DNA: TGTGCCACTAACGTAGGATACCTGAACACTGAAGCTTTCTTT. It codes for CATNVGYLNTEAFF.

The chain couples TRBV3-1 to TRBJ2-1; D not resolved. CDR3 length: 12 amino acids. CDR1 LGHDT and CDR2 YNNKEL come from the germline V gene (reference sequence). The germline V and J ends were trimmed by 0 bases and 8 bases, with 5 bases remaining between them. The CDR3 here is CASSQDSYEQFF. CDR3 DNA sequence: TGTGCCAGCAGCCAAGATTCCTATGAGCAGTTCTTC.

The DNA of the CDR3 is TGCAGTGCTAGCCCCTGCCACAGGGGGAACACTGAAGCTTTCTTT. It codes for CSASPCHRGNTEAFF. This chain connects TRBV20-1 to TRBJ1-1, with TRBD1 matching over 7 bases. With 3 bases clipped from V and 1 base from J, the junction kept 8 bases outside the gene matches. The CDR3 spans 15 residues. The germline V gene has CDR1 DFQATT and CDR2 SNEGSKA (reference sequence).

The chain uses TRBV7-9 and TRBJ2-1; D might be TRBD1 or TRBD2, each matching 6 bases. The CDR3 length is 16 residues. The V gene lost 3 bases and the J gene lost 1 base, with 13 bases spanning the gap. CDR1 is SEHNR, CDR2 FQNEAQ, per germline (reference sequence). The CDR3 reads CASSLVGGRSYNEQFF. Written as DNA, the CDR3 is TGTGCCAGCAGCTTGGTGGGGGGCAGGTCCTACAATGAGCAGTTCTTC.

The V and J genes are TRBV29-1 and TRBJ2-7; 9 nucleotides line up with TRBD1. The trim removed 6 bases at V and 4 bases at J, leaving 10 bases unmatched. Germline loops: CDR1 SQVTM, CDR2 ANQGSEA. The CDR3 covers 14 residues. CDR3 sequence reads: CSVRTGTGRYEQYF. The CDR3 DNA sequence: TGCAGCGTAAGGACCGGGACAGGGCGATACGAGCAGTACTTC.

On this clonotype: This clone may be a read error of a much larger clone one base away. The chain links TRBV6-6 to TRBJ2-1, with D possibly matching TRBD1 (7 bases). This CDR3 comprises 16 residues. Germline V gene lookup returns CDR1 MNHNY and CDR2 SVGAGI (reference sequence). CDR3 loop: CASSYSQGRLYSEQFF. In DNA form, the CDR3 reads TGTGCCAGCAGTTACTCACAGGGGAGGCTCTACAGTGAGCAGTTCTTC.

The sample holds a few counts of this clonotype. This chain uses TRBV11-2 with TRBJ2-1; 7 nucleotides match TRBD2. V shed 0 bases, J shed 5 bases, and the junction held 13 bases outside the gene matches. The length of the CDR3 is 18 residues. Per germline, CDR1 SGHAT and CDR2 FQNNGV. The chain's CDR3 is CASSLDGVASGINNEQFF. CDR3 coding DNA: TGTGCCAGCAGCTTAGATGGTGTGGCTAGCGGAATTAACAATGAGCAGTTCTTC.

This clonotype was observed once. This chain joins TRBV3-1 and TRBJ2-1; 11 bases map to TRBD2. This CDR3 spans 18 amino acids. The junction had 12 bases not matched to a gene; V was cut back by 0 bases and J by 8 bases. In germline, CDR1 is LGHDT, CDR2 YNNKEL (reference sequence). CDR3 sequence (DNA): TGTGCCAGCAGCCAAGAGATTAGCGGGGGGGCCAGGGGCGATGAGCAGTTCTTC. Its translation is CASSQEISGGARGDEQFF.

This clonotype was recorded once. The J gene is TRBJ2-1, the V gene TRBV7-2, with TRBD2 identical over 10 bases. CDR3 length: 16 amino acids. In germline, CDR1 is SGHTA, CDR2 FQGNSA. V shed 5 bases, J shed 13 bases, and the junction held 17 bases outside the gene matches. CDR3 DNA: TGTGCCAGCAGCCCCCGGTCAAGCGGGGGGGCAAAGACCCAGTTCTTC. The encoded protein is CASSPRSSGGAKTQFF.

This chain connects TRBV12-3 or TRBV12-4 to TRBJ1-1, with D perhaps TRBD1 (6 bases). V was cut by 6 bases and J by 4 bases, with 18 bases left in between. The length of the CDR3 is 15 residues. CDR3 sequence reads: CASSRNQRGSTEAFF. The CDR3 DNA reads TGTGCCAGCAGCAGAAACCAGAGGGGGAGCACTGAAGCTTTCTTT.

Comments on this clonotype: The junction differs from germline at one of its ends, possibly a read error. The chain links TRBV12-3 or TRBV12-4 to TRBJ1-2; D unclear. This CDR3 is built from 14 residues. The chain's CDR3 is CASRLEAGSYGYTF. DNA of the CDR3: TGTGCCAGCAGGTTAGAGGCGGGGAGCTATGGCTACACCTTC.

The chain recombines TRBV10-3 with TRBJ2-1, with D possibly being TRBD1 (6 bases). Deletions cut 10 bases from V and 8 bases from J, with 30 bases between. The germline V gene has CDR1 ENHRY and CDR2 SYGVKD. CDR3 length: 17 residues. The CDR3 is CATRTDETVGGGDEQFF. The DNA of the CDR3 is TGTGCCACCAGGACAGATGAGACAGTTGGCGGTGGGGATGAGCAGTTCTTC.

V is TRBV12-3 or TRBV12-4 and J is TRBJ2-5; perhaps TRBD1 as D (6 bases). V was trimmed by 8 bases and J by 2 bases, leaving 18 bases between them. There are 15 residues in the CDR3. This chain's CDR3 is CASLLRWGQQETQYF. CDR3 sequence (DNA): TGTGCCAGCCTCCTTAGGTGGGGGCAACAAGAGACCCAGTACTTC.

This chain connects TRBV7-2 to TRBJ2-3, with D maybe TRBD2 (7 bases). The CDR3 length is 15 residues. V lost 3 bases to trimming and J lost 4 bases, with 14 bases between them. Germline CDR1 SGHTA, CDR2 FQGNSA. The CDR3: CASSLRGLGADTQYF. In DNA, the CDR3 is TGTGCCAGCAGCTTGCGGGGGCTCGGTGCAGATACGCAGTATTTT.

The gene calls are TRBV6-1 and TRBJ2-1; 13 bases are shared with TRBD2. From germline, CDR1 is MNHNS and CDR2 SASEGT. The CDR3 totals 16 residues. With V trimmed by 6 bases and J by 2 bases, 4 bases remained unmatched. CDR3 residues: CASRGGTSGTYNEQFF. The DNA of the CDR3 is TGTGCCAGCAGGGGCGGGACTAGCGGGACCTACAATGAGCAGTTCTTC.

The sample holds a few counts of this clonotype. The CDR3 sequence: CATSFGVNTEAFF. The CDR3 DNA is TGTGCCACCAGCTTTGGGGTGAACACTGAAGCTTTCTTT. The chain couples TRBV15 to TRBJ1-1; D uncertain. The germline V and J ends were trimmed by 5 bases and 0 bases, with 7 bases remaining between them. Germline CDR1 and CDR2: LNHNV and YYDKDF (reference sequence). The CDR3 spans 13 residues.